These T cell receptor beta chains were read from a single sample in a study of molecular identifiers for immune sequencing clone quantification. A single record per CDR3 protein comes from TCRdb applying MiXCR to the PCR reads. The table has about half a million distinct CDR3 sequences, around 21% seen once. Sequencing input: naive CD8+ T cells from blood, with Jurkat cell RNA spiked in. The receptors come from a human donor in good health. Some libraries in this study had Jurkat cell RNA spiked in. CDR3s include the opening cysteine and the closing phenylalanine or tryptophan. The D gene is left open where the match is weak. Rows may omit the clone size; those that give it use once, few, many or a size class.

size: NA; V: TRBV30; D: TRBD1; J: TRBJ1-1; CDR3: CACRDRVDEAFF; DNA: TGTGCCTGCCGGGACAGGGTGGATGAAGCTTTCTTT
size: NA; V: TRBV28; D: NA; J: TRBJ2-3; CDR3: CASSSQYIASTDTQYF; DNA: TGTGCCAGCAGTTCCCAATACATTGCTAGCACAGATACGCAGTATTTT
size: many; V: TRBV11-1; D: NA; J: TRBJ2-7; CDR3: CASSWMEGQRHEQYF; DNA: TGTGCCAGCAGCTGGATGGAGGGCCAGAGACACGAGCAGTACTTC
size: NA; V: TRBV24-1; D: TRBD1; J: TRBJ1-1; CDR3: CATSEGTGRKAFF; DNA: TGTGCCACCAGTGAAGGGACAGGGAGGAAAGCTTTCTTT
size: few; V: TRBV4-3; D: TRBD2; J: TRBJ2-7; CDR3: CASSQGLAGEYGQYF; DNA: TGCGCCAGCAGCCAAGGACTAGCGGGAGAGTACGGTCAGTACTTC
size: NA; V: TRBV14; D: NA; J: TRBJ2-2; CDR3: CASSQPSRGSRSELFF; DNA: TGTGCCAGCAGCCAACCGAGTCGCGGCAGCAGATCGGAGCTGTTTTTT
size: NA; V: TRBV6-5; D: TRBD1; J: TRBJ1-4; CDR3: CASRIGQGATNEKLFF; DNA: TGTGCCAGTAGAATCGGGCAGGGGGCTACTAATGAAAAACTGTTTTTT
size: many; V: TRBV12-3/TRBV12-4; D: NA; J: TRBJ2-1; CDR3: CASRTEGEQFF; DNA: TGTGCCAGCAGAACGGAGGGTGAGCAGTTCTTC
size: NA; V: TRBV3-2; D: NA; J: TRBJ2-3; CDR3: CASSQGSTGGVKDTQYF; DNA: TGTGCCAGCAGCCAAGGGTCAACGGGGGGGGTGAAAGATACGCAGTATTTT
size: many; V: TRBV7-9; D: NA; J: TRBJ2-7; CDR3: CASSSAWGEYYEQYF; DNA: TGTGCCAGCAGTTCCGCGTGGGGGGAGTACTACGAGCAGTACTTC
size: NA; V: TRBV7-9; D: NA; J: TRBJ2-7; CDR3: CASSFDTDPSYEQYF; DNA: TGTGCCAGCAGCTTCGACACGGATCCCTCCTACGAGCAGTACTTC
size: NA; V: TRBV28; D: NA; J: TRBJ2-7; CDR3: CASSAVGAPSSYEQYF; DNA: TGTGCCAGCAGTGCGGTCGGAGCGCCCTCCTCCTACGAGCAGTACTTC
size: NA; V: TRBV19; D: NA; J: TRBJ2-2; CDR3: CASSIASRSTGELFF; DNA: TGTGCCAGTAGTATCGCTAGCCGATCCACCGGGGAGCTGTTTTTT
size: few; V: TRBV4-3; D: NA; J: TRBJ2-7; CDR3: CASSQDWDPLYEQYF; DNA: TGCGCCAGCAGCCAAGATTGGGATCCATTATACGAGCAGTACTTC
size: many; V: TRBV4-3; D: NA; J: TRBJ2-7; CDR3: CASSQGGAGTKSYEQYF; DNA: TGCGCCAGCAGCCAAGGAGGTGCCGGGACCAAGTCCTACGAGCAGTACTTC
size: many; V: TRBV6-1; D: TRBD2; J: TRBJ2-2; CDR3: CASILGLEDTGELFF; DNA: TGTGCCAGCATCTTGGGACTAGAGGACACCGGGGAGCTGTTTTTT
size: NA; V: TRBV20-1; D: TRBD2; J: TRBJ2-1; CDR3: CSARVEGGGAGNEQFF; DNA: TGCAGTGCTAGAGTTGAGGGCGGGGGGGCCGGGAATGAGCAGTTCTTC
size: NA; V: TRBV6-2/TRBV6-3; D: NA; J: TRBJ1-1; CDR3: CASSYPTGAPDTEAFF; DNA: TGTGCCAGCAGTTACCCGACCGGGGCCCCGGACACTGAAGCTTTCTTT